A selection of T cell receptor beta chains follows, all from one sample in a study of T-cell memory formation after mild COVID-19. TCRdb used MiXCR to reprocess the 5' RACE reads, holding one entry per CDR3 protein. Of approximately 350,000 distinct CDR3 sequences listed, 28% are singletons. The sample taken for sequencing was PBMCs or a T cell subset sorted from them (not recorded which). These receptor sequences come from an adult woman who had mild COVID-19 (a few samples of this study predate the infection). Cell type and time point are not known. Both conserved end residues are part of each CDR3.

TRBJ2-3 TRBV7-6 CASSLGFRAGTSTDTQYF
TRBJ2-7 TRBV9 CASSPQGQGAYEQYF
TRBJ2-3 TRBV7-2 CASSYSGGGGDTQYF
TRBJ1-2 TRBV12-3/TRBV12-4 CASRGGTGLGYGYTF
TRBJ1-1 TRBV29-1 CSVEDLGMEAFF
TRBJ1-2 TRBV29-1 CSVGTVYGYTF
TRBJ2-3 TRBV6-5 CASSLGTSGSTDTQYF
TRBJ2-2 TRBV3-1 CASRRDVNTGELFF
TRBJ1-2 TRBV5-1 CASSLKPPGQGSPGGYTF
TRBJ2-2 TRBV29-1 CSVEPANTGELFF
TRBJ2-1 TRBV7-2 CASSPRGLAGTGDEQFF
TRBJ2-1 TRBV11-3 CASSALTSGDYNEQFF
TRBJ1-2 TRBV29-1 CSVVTGHGYTF
TRBJ2-7 TRBV6-2/TRBV6-3 CASSGPGQGHFYEQYF
TRBJ2-7 TRBV7-9 CASSLAGAYEQYF
TRBJ2-5 TRBV13 CASSLVGLAGVEETQYF
TRBJ2-5 TRBV12-3/TRBV12-4 CASSRPSGRAWETQYF
TRBJ2-5 TRBV20-1 CSADLIRGRGETQYF
TRBJ2-5 TRBV5-1 CASSGGLAGGETQYF
TRBJ1-6 TRBV5-1 CASSFRDSNNSPLHF
TRBJ2-6 TRBV5-1 CASSHAGTGISGANVLTF
TRBJ2-5 TRBV7-9 CASSLRGTGGTQETQYF
TRBJ1-2 TRBV4-2 CASSQEAAGNYGYTF
TRBJ2-1 TRBV7-9 CASSLVADEQFF
TRBJ2-3 TRBV7-2 CASSLDRGQTDTQYF
TRBJ2-3 TRBV7-2 CASSLRPKGPPDTQYF
TRBJ2-6 TRBV2 CATLRDRAGANVLTF
TRBJ2-6 TRBV19 CASSSPGQGFYSGANVLTF
TRBJ2-1 TRBV29-1 CSVDENNEQFF
TRBJ2-3 TRBV10-3 CATCTTPSDTQYF
TRBJ1-1 TRBV12-3/TRBV12-4 CASNPNQGSNTEAFF
TRBJ2-1 TRBV15 CATGDIYNEQFF
TRBJ2-5 TRBV29-1 CSVEDARGRIETQYF
TRBJ2-3 TRBV7-9 CASSQGGRAADTQYF
TRBJ2-5 TRBV5-6 CASSLRTSGGTLQETQYF
TRBJ2-7 TRBV5-6 CASSLNAVSEQYF
TRBJ1-2 TRBV4-1 CASSQVGRTTLYGYTF
TRBJ2-7 TRBV3-1 CASSQSREQYF
TRBJ2-7 TRBV20-1 CSASTLASNSYEQYF
TRBJ2-2 TRBV20-1 CSARVWAGRNTGELFF
TRBJ2-1 TRBV10-2 CASSESTLAGEGTTVEQFF
TRBJ2-3 TRBV24-1 CATKDGPLGDTQYF
TRBJ1-5 TRBV5-1 CASSFTTGVDQPQHF
TRBJ2-3 TRBV5-5 CASSLKGPPPDTQYF